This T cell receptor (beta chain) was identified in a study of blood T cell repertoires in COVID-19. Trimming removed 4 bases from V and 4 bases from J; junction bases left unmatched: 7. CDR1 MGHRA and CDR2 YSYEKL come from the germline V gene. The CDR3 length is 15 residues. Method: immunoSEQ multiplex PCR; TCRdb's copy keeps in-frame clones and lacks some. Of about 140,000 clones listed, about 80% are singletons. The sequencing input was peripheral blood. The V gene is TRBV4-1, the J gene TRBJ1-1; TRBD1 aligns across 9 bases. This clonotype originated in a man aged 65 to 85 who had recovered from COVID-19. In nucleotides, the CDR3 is TGCGCCAGCAGCCTTCCCGGGACAGGGAGCACTGAAGCTTTCTTT. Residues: CASSLPGTGSTEAFF.